This is a list of T cell receptor beta chains from one sample in a study of blood T cell repertoires in COVID-19. Profiled with immunoSEQ multiplex PCR; TCRdb holds only in-frame clones, not every one. The data show roughly 150,000 clones, roughly 80% seen once. Sequenced: PBMCs or T cells enriched from blood (not recorded which). These receptors were taken from a woman aged 40-49 years who had recovered from COVID-19. Both conserved end residues are part of each CDR3. A D gene is named only where the DNA matches it firmly. Expanded clones get a size class; other rows say once, few or many, or leave the size out.

clone_size j_call v_call d_call cdr3_nt cdr3_aa
. TRBJ1-6 TRBV6-5 . TGTGCCAGCAGTCTCACTACTCGGGAGACACCCCTCCACTTT CASSLTTRETPLHF
. TRBJ1-3 TRBV5-1 . TGCGCCAGCAGCTTGGAGGGGCACTCTGGAAACACCATATATTTT CASSLEGHSGNTIYF
few TRBJ2-6 TRBV2 . TGTGCCACACTTAGCTCCGCCTCTGGGGCCAACGTCCTGACTTTC CATLSSASGANVLTF
. TRBJ2-1 TRBV18 . TGTGCCAGCTCACCAGCTCTAGACAATGAGCAGTTCTTC CASSPALDNEQFF
few TRBJ1-6 TRBV2 TRBD1 TGTGCCAGCAGTAGGACAGGGTATAATTCACCCCTCCACTTT CASSRTGYNSPLHF
. TRBJ1-6 TRBV3-1/TRBV3-2 . TGTGCCAGCAGCCAAGATCAGAGGGTTCAGGATTCACCCCTCCACTTT CASSQDQRVQDSPLHF
few TRBJ1-2 TRBV6-5 TRBD1 TGTGCCGCCCGGGACAGGGGGCTAAACTATGGCTACACCTTC CAARDRGLNYGYTF
once TRBJ2-1 TRBV5-4 TRBD2 TGTGCCAGCAGCTTTGGGGTTGGCGGGAGTGGGTACAATGAGCAGTTCTTC CASSFGVGGSGYNEQFF
. TRBJ1-5 TRBV4-1 . TGCGCCAGCAGCCAAGTCTCCGAGACAGGCCATCAGCCCCAGCATTTT CASSQVSETGHQPQHF
few TRBJ2-5 TRBV5-1 TRBD2 TGCGCCAGCAGCCCGCAACCGGGACTAGCGGCCTCAGGGACCCAGTACTTC CASSPQPGLAASGTQYF